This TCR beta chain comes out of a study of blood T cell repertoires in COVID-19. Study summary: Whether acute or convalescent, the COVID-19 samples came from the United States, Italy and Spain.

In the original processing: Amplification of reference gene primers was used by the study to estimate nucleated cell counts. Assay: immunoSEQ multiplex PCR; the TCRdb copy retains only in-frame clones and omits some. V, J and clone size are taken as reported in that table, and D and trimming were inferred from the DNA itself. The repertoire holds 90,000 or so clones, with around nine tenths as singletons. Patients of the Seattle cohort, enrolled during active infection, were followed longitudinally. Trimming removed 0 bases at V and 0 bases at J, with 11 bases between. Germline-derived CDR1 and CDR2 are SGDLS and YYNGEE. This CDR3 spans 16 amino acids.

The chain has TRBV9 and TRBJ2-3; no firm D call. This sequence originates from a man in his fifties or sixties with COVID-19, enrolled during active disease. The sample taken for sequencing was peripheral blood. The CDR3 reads CASSVVGGASTDTQYF. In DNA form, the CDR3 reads TGTGCCAGCAGCGTAGTTGGCGGAGCTAGCACAGATACGCAGTATTTT.